These T cell receptor beta chains were read from a single sample in a study of cytomegalovirus exposure and HLA in healthy donors. The protocol was immunoSEQ multiplex PCR, while the TCRdb copy is restricted to in-frame clones and leaves out a portion. Altogether approximately 150,000 clones are present, 80% being singletons, with the ten largest covering about 2%. Specimen: PBMCs. These receptors all come from a male donor in good health and CMV-seronegative. Each CDR3 is given with its conserved first and last residue. A D gene is named only where the DNA matches it firmly. Expanded clones are given a class, and other clones once, few, many or no size at all.

>TRBJ2-7|.|.|TRBV6-1
CASTSVGFSYEQYF
TGTGCCAGCACCTCGGTCGGGTTCTCCTACGAGCAGTACTTC
>TRBJ2-1|.|TRBD2|TRBV5-3
CARSCRTSGGRLDEQFF
TGTGCCAGAAGCTGCCGGACTAGCGGGGGAAGGTTAGATGAGCAGTTCTTC
>TRBJ2-2|once|TRBD1|TRBV5-1
CASSWGTANTGELFF
TGCGCCAGCAGCTGGGGGACAGCTAACACCGGGGAGCTGTTTTTT
>TRBJ2-1|.|TRBD2|TRBV4-1
CASSQSRGGGAFNEQFF
TGCGCCAGCAGCCAATCCCGGGGCGGGGGGGCCTTCAATGAGCAGTTCTTC
>TRBJ1-3|.|.|TRBV6-5
CASSYQIGNTIYF
TGTGCCAGCAGTTACCAGATAGGAAACACCATATATTTT
>TRBJ1-2|.|.|TRBV10-3
CAISAEYGGGYTF
TGTGCCATCAGCGCGGAATACGGGGGAGGCTACACCTTC
>TRBJ1-1|.|.|TRBV5-1
CASSYTTVNTEAFF
TGCGCCAGCAGCTACACGACAGTGAACACTGAAGCTTTCTTT
>TRBJ2-1|.|.|TRBV19
CASRQGNYYNEQFF
TGTGCCAGTAGACAGGGAAACTACTACAATGAGCAGTTCTTC
>TRBJ1-3|.|TRBD1|TRBV6-5
CASSRDRDPGNTIYF
TGTGCCAGCAGTCGAGACAGGGATCCCGGAAACACCATATATTTT
>TRBJ1-5|.|.|TRBV6-5
CASSGTGRPHQPQHF
TGTGCCAGCAGTGGCACGGGGAGACCCCATCAGCCCCAGCATTTT
>TRBJ1-1|.|.|TRBV6-5
CASSPGTHSDTEAFF
TGTGCCAGCAGCCCCGGGACTCACAGCGACACTGAAGCTTTCTTT
>TRBJ1-4|.|TRBD1|TRBV10-1
CASSSTGNNEKLFF
TGCGCCAGCAGCTCGACAGGGAATAATGAAAAACTGTTTTTT
>TRBJ2-1|once|.|TRBV6-5
CASSYQAGNNEQFF
TGTGCCAGCAGTTACCAGGCGGGGAACAATGAGCAGTTCTTC
>TRBJ2-7|.|.|TRBV5-1
CASSQMTGSSYEQYF
TGCGCCAGCAGCCAAATGACAGGCAGCTCCTACGAGCAGTACTTC
>TRBJ2-7|.|.|TRBV6-5
CASSYGADYEQYF
TGTGCCAGCAGTTACGGGGCGGACTACGAGCAGTACTTC
>TRBJ2-7|.|TRBD1|TRBV15
CATSRGMQGAGSYEQYF
TGTGCCACCAGCAGGGGGATGCAGGGGGCAGGTTCCTACGAGCAGTACTTC